Below, one TCR beta chain is given with its context. This CDR3 comprises 13 residues. In germline, CDR1 is LNHNV, CDR2 YYDKDF (reference sequence). Trimming took 0 bases from V and 10 from J, leaving 10 bases between them. The sample belongs to a study of shared clonotypes between healthy human individuals. Only in-frame clones appear in the TCRdb table, and some are missing; sequencing was by immunoSEQ multiplex PCR. The table lists 600,000 to 800,000 clones, 72% of them singletons. V is TRBV15 and J is TRBJ2-1; D is unclear. The sequencing input was memory CD4+ T cells sorted from blood. Documented subset: CD45RA-negative fraction. This TCR derives from a young woman in good health. The CDR3: CATSRDGRTEQFF. DNA for the CDR3: TGTGCCACCAGCAGAGATGGAAGGACGGAGCAGTTCTTC.